This TCR beta chain appears in the sequencing data of a study of PD-1 blockade in classical Hodgkin lymphoma. Every one of the patients relapsed after autologous stem cell transplantation (brentuximab vedotin exposure was variable). Sequencing was performed with immunoSEQ multiplex PCR; in TCRdb, only in-frame clones are kept and a portion is missing. The data contain 75,000 to 100,000 clones, roughly 76% of them singletons. The receptor's source is a human donor with classical Hodgkin lymphoma. This specimen consisted of peripheral blood mononuclear cells (PBMCs), obtained before the second cycle of nivolumab.

The CDR3 bases are TGTGCCAGTAGTATAAACCCGGGGGGCGAGCAGTACTTC. Its translation: CASSINPGGEQYF. The rearrangement uses TRBV19 and TRBJ2-7; 7 nucleotides agree with TRBD2. The J segment lost 6 bases and the V segment lost 2 bases, leaving 4 bases of the junction unmatched. The CDR3 has 13 amino acids. Looked up from germline, CDR1 is LNHDA and CDR2 is SQIVND (reference sequence).